This T cell receptor beta chain was obtained from a study of blood T cells in healthy people across ages. Across the whole study: Per two T cells, about one barcoded beta molecule was captured through template switching.

This clonotype was recorded a few times. Per the germline V gene, CDR1 is DFQATT and CDR2 is SNEGSKA (reference sequence). V shed 0 bases and J shed 3 bases, with 9 bases lying between them. This CDR3 is 14 amino acids long. The authors drew about 9.5 milliliters of peripheral blood from each donor. Combining a sample-barcoded 5' primer with a J-beta primer mix, a second PCR ran for roughly 7 to 11 cycles. Every molecule of cDNA carried a tag from a template-switch adaptor with 12 random nucleotides. Each sample provided no less than 3 million CDR3-containing paired-end reads. In TCRdb, the 5' RACE reads were re-called with MiXCR into one record per CDR3 protein. The repertoire consists of over 600,000 distinct CDR3 sequences, with roughly 21% occurring once and the leading ten covering approximately 3.6%.

This sequence was found in a man aged 70 or older in good health. Sequenced sample: blood. V usage is TRBV20-1 and J usage is TRBJ2-1, with D perhaps TRBD2 (5 bases). CDR3 loop: CSARDREIYNEQFF. DNA of the CDR3: TGCAGTGCTAGAGATAGGGAGATCTACAATGAGCAGTTCTTC.